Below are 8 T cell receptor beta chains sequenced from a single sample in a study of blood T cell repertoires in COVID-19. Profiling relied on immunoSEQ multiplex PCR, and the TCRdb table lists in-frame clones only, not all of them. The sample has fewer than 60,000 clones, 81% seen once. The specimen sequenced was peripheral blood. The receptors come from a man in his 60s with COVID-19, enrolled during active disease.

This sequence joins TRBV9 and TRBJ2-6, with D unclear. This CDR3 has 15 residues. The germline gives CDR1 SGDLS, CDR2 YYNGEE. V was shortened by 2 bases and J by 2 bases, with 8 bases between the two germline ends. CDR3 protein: CASSVETPGANVLTF. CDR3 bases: TGTGCCAGCAGCGTTGAGACTCCTGGGGCCAACGTCCTGACTTTC.

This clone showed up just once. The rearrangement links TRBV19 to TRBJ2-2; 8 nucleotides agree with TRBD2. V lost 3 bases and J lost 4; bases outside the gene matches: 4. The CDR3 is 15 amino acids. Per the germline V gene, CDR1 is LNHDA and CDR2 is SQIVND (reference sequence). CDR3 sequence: CASSMRLAGTGELFF. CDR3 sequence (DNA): TGTGCCAGTAGTATGCGGCTAGCGGGCACCGGGGAGCTGTTTTTT.

The CDR3 DNA sequence: TGTGCCAGCAGTGATACATGGAACACCGGGGAGCTGTTTTTT. Translation: CASSDTWNTGELFF. This rearrangement joins TRBV25-1 to TRBJ2-2, with unresolved D. The germline V gene encodes CDR1 MGHDK and CDR2 SYGVNS. Trimming took 3 bases from V and 1 from J, leaving 6 bases between them. CDR3 length: 14 amino acids.

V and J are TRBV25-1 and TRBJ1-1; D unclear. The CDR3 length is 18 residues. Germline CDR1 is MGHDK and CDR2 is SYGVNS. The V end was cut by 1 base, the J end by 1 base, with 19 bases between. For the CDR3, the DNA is TGTGCCAGCAGTGAATTGAGTACAGCCCCGGCCCGGAACACTGAAGCTTTCTTT. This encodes CASSELSTAPARNTEAFF.

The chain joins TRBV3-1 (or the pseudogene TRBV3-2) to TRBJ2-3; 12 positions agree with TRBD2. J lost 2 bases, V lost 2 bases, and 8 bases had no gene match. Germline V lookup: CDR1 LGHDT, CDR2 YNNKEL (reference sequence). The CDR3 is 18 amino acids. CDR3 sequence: CASSQLRTSGTHTDTQYF. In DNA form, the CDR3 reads TGTGCCAGCAGCCAACTTAGGACTAGCGGGACGCACACAGATACGCAGTATTTT.

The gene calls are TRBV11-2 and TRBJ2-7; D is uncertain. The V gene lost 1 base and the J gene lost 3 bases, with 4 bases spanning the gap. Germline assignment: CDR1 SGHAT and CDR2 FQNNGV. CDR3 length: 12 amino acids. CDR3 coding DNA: TGTGCCAGCAGCTTAGCCAGCTACGAGCAGTACTTC. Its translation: CASSLASYEQYF.

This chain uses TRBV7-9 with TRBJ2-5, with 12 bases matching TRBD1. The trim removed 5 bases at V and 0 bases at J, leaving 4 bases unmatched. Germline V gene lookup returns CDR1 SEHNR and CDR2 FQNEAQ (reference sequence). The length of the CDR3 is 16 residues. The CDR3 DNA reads TGTGCCAGCAGCACGGGACAGGGGGCAAACCAAGAGACCCAGTACTTC. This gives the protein CASSTGQGANQETQYF.

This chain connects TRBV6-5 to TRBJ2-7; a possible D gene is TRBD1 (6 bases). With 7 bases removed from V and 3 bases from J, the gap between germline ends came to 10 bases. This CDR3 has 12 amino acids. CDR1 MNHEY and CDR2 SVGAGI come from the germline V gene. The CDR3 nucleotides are TGTGCCAGCACCCAGGGGTACTACGAGCAGTACTTC. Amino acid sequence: CASTQGYYEQYF.